This entry lists 32 T cell receptor beta chains sequenced from one sample in a study of blood T cell repertoires in COVID-19. The method was immunoSEQ multiplex PCR; TCRdb's version includes in-frame clones alone and lacks a portion of them. The data hold fewer than 700,000 clones, with 85% to 90% observed a single time. Input material: peripheral blood. All receptors come from a woman between 50 and 59 years old with COVID-19, enrolled during active disease.

The chain employs TRBV2 and TRBJ2-7; 10 nucleotides align to TRBD2. Losses at the gene ends were 3 bases for V and 4 bases for J; bases not matched to a gene: 3. This CDR3 has 14 amino acids. Germline assignment: CDR1 SNHLY and CDR2 FYNNEI. This CDR3 reads CASSESSGGYEQYF. The CDR3 nucleotides read TGTGCCAGCAGTGAGTCTAGCGGGGGTTACGAGCAGTACTTC. The whole variable domain, filled in from reference TRBV2 and TRBJ2-7, reads EPEVTQTPSHQVTQMGQEVILRCVPISNHLYFYWYRQILGQKVEFLVSFYNNEISEKSEIFDDQFSVERPDGSNFTLKIRSTKLEDSAMYFCASSESSGGYEQYFGPGTRLTVT.

This chain's CDR3 is CASSQETGMDTQYF. CDR3 DNA: TGTGCCAGCAGCCAAGAAACAGGGATGGATACGCAGTATTTT. The chain is built from TRBV3-1 (or the pseudogene TRBV3-2) and TRBJ2-3; D may be TRBD1 (6 bases). The germline V gene encodes CDR1 LGHDT and CDR2 YNNKEL (reference sequence). The V gene lost 0 bases and the J gene lost 6 bases, with 10 bases spanning the gap. The CDR3 runs 14 residues.

The V gene is TRBV19, the J gene TRBJ2-7, with unresolved D. The CDR3 length is 14 residues. Trimming removed 5 bases from V and 3 bases from J, with 14 bases in between. Germline loops: CDR1 LNHDA, CDR2 SQIVND (reference sequence). The CDR3 loop reads CASSGEPLHYEQYF. CDR3 sequence (DNA): TGTGCCAGTAGTGGAGAACCGCTCCACTACGAGCAGTACTTC.

The chain employs TRBV10-3 and TRBJ2-7; a weak D match, TRBD2 (6 bases). CDR1 and CDR2 (germline): ENHRY, SYGVKD. This CDR3 is 14 amino acids long. Trimming stripped 4 bases from V and 5 bases from J, with 15 bases between. The CDR3 coding sequence is TGTGCCATCAGTGGGACCCCGGGAGTGGACGAGCAGTACTTC. Protein product: CAISGTPGVDEQYF.

This rearrangement joins TRBV6-2 or TRBV6-3 to TRBJ2-1; 7 bases agree with TRBD1. V lost 4 bases to trimming and J lost 7 bases; unmatched junction nucleotides: 4. Germline lookup yields CDR1 MNHEY and CDR2 SVGEGT. This CDR3 is 13 amino acids long. The DNA of the CDR3 is TGTGCCAGCAGTTCAACAGGGGCGAATGAGCAGTTCTTC. Its translation is CASSSTGANEQFF.

This chain links TRBV15 with TRBJ1-2, with 8 bases lining up with TRBD1. With 4 bases clipped from V and 2 bases from J, the junction kept 15 bases outside the gene matches. Germline-derived CDR1 and CDR2 are LNHNV and YYDKDF (reference sequence). The CDR3 contains 18 residues. CDR3 sequence (DNA): TGTGCCACCAGCACAGTCCGGGACAGGTTACCGACCAACTATGGCTACACCTTC. It translates to CATSTVRDRLPTNYGYTF.

The chain uses TRBV5-6 and TRBJ1-5; 8 positions match TRBD1. Trimming at V came to 2 bases and at J to 3 bases, leaving 7 bases not matched to a gene. The germline V gene encodes CDR1 SGHDT and CDR2 YYEEEE. CDR3 length: 16 residues. CDR3 bases: TGTGCCAGCAGCTTTCCGGCAGGGGGCTACAATCAGCCCCAGCATTTT. Residues: CASSFPAGGYNQPQHF.

This chain links TRBV6-1 with TRBJ2-3; 7 bases align to TRBD2. V gave up 4 bases and J gave up 3 bases; unmatched junction bases: 10. CDR1 and CDR2 (germline): MNHNS, SASEGT. The CDR3 spans 16 residues. Written as DNA, the CDR3 is TGTGCCAGCAGTGTCCTGCCGGGGGGAGGGACAGATACGCAGTATTTT. Amino acids: CASSVLPGGGTDTQYF.

This rearrangement joins TRBV5-1 to TRBJ1-2, with D maybe TRBD1 (5 bases). Germline lookup yields CDR1 SGHRS and CDR2 YFSETQ. The CDR3 totals 14 residues. V gave up 5 bases and J gave up 0 bases, with 11 bases separating them. The chain's CDR3 is CASSIDSPNYGYTF. The CDR3 DNA reads as TGCGCCAGCAGTATCGACAGCCCTAACTATGGCTACACCTTC. The full variable domain, completed using reference TRBV5-1 and TRBJ1-2, is KAGVTQTPRYLIKTRGQQVTLSCSPISGHRSVSWYQQTPGQGLQFLFEYFSETQRNKGNFPGRFSGRQFSNSRSEMNVSTLELGDSALYLCASSIDSPNYGYTFGSGTRLTVV.

The V and J genes are TRBV5-4 and TRBJ2-7; TRBD2 is a possible D gene (6 bases). V lost 4 bases to trimming and J lost 3 bases, with 23 bases between them. Germline V gives CDR1 SGHNT, CDR2 YYREEE (reference sequence). This CDR3 is built from 17 residues. The CDR3 loop is CASSDTAGTYLIYEQYF. CDR3 coding DNA: TGTGCCAGCAGCGACACCGCCGGGACTTATCTAATCTACGAGCAGTACTTC.

The genes are TRBV18 and TRBJ2-4; 8 bases are shared with TRBD2. In germline, CDR1 is KGHSH, CDR2 LQKENI. This CDR3 has 22 residues. Trimming took 0 bases from V and 1 from J; bases not matched to a gene: 20. The CDR3: CASSPPFFSGEITSFAKNIQYF. The CDR3 nucleotides are TGTGCCAGCTCACCACCTTTTTTTAGCGGGGAGATAACTTCCTTCGCCAAAAACATTCAGTACTTC.

The chain has TRBV2 and TRBJ1-2; D is undetermined. This CDR3 is 15 amino acids long. The ends were cut back, 2 bases at V and 0 bases at J, with 10 bases in the middle. CDR1 and CDR2 from the germline V gene are SNHLY and FYNNEI. The CDR3: CASSEIAGPNYGYTF. The CDR3 nucleotides are TGTGCCAGCAGTGAAATAGCCGGCCCTAACTATGGCTACACCTTC.

The genes are TRBV30 and TRBJ2-3; 11 positions agree with TRBD2. J gave up 4 bases and V 5 bases, and 5 bases lay outside the gene matches. This CDR3 is 14 amino acids long. In germline, CDR1 is GTSNPN, CDR2 SVGIG (reference sequence). The CDR3 DNA reads as TGTGCCTGGGCGCCGGGACTAGCGGCAGATACGCAGTATTTT. It codes for CAWAPGLAADTQYF.

This chain joins TRBV5-1 and TRBJ1-4, with TRBD1 matching 7 bases. This CDR3 has 14 residues. V lost 2 bases and J lost 7; bases outside the gene matches: 5. Germline CDR1 is SGHRS and CDR2 is YFSETQ. The CDR3 region has the DNA TGCGCCAGCAGCTTAAGGGGGCCGGGTGAAAAACTGTTTTTT. Its translation is CASSLRGPGEKLFF.

The V call is TRBV6-2 or TRBV6-3, the J call TRBJ2-7, with 7 bases lining up with TRBD1. CDR3 length: 15 amino acids. Germline lookup yields CDR1 MNHEY and CDR2 SVGEGT. The J segment lost 2 bases and the V segment lost 2 bases, leaving 6 bases of the junction unmatched. The CDR3 nucleotides are TGTGCCAGCAGTTACATATTGGGACAGCCCTACGAGCAGTACTTC. This sequence encodes CASSYILGQPYEQYF.

The chain carries TRBV11-3 and TRBJ1-2; TRBD1 is a possible D gene (5 bases). The CDR3 consists of 12 residues. V shed 5 bases and J shed 13 bases, with 17 bases lying between them. Germline CDR1 reads SGHNT; CDR2 reads YENEEA. The CDR3 loop reads CASSLGGRGPTF. CDR3 nucleotides: TGTGCCAGCAGCCTCGGGGGACGGGGCCCCACCTTC.

The chain carries TRBV19 and TRBJ2-6; 9 bases agree with TRBD1. This CDR3 is 17 amino acids long. V was clipped by 4 bases and J by 0 bases; unmatched bases: 4. CDR1 and CDR2 from the germline V gene are LNHDA and SQIVND (reference sequence). CDR3 DNA sequence: TGTGCCAGTAGTACAGGACAGGGGATCTCTGGGGCCAACGTCCTGACTTTC. Residues: CASSTGQGISGANVLTF.

The chain links TRBV7-9 to TRBJ2-2, with TRBD1 matching 9 bases. Germline V CDR1 and CDR2: SEHNR, FQNEAQ (reference sequence). The CDR3 has 16 amino acids. V shed 2 bases and J 5 bases; nucleotides not matched to a gene: 6. The chain's CDR3 is CASSLLTGQGTGELFF. The CDR3, as DNA: TGTGCCAGCAGCTTACTCACGGGACAGGGAACCGGGGAGCTGTTTTTT.

The chain employs TRBV27 and TRBJ1-5; 8 nucleotides agree with TRBD1. CDR3 length: 15 residues. Germline CDR1 reads MNHEY; CDR2 reads SMNVEV (reference sequence). The junction had 9 bases not matched to a gene; V was cut back by 4 bases and J by 7 bases. The CDR3 protein is CASSSLNRGGQPQHF. The CDR3 DNA follows: TGTGCCAGCAGTTCCCTGAACAGGGGGGGACAGCCCCAGCATTTT.

The chain uses TRBV5-1 and TRBJ1-1; 8 bases match TRBD1. CDR3 length equals 12 residues. The trim removed 3 bases at V and 7 bases at J, leaving 2 bases unmatched. Looked up from germline, CDR1 is SGHRS and CDR2 is YFSETQ. CDR3 in amino acids: CASSSGGSEAFF. As DNA, the CDR3 is TGCGCCAGCAGCTCAGGGGGCAGTGAAGCTTTCTTT.

About this clone: The same CDR3 can be traced to other DNA sequences in this sample. The chain joins TRBV30 to TRBJ2-3; weak D call: TRBD2 (7 bases). V was shortened by 0 bases and J by 2 bases, with 9 bases between the two germline ends. The length of the CDR3 is 14 residues. From germline, CDR1 is GTSNPN and CDR2 SVGIG (reference sequence). The DNA for the CDR3 is TGTGCCTGGAGTGTAGGGGGGGACACAGATACGCAGTATTTT. Translating it yields CAWSVGGDTDTQYF.

The V gene is TRBV9, the J gene TRBJ2-3, with TRBD2 matching 7 bases. Looked up from germline, CDR1 is SGDLS and CDR2 is YYNGEE. J gave up 5 bases and V 6 bases, and 9 bases lay outside the gene matches. This CDR3 contains 14 residues. CDR3 DNA sequence: TGTGCCAGCACCAGGGAGGGCGCGGAAGATACGCAGTATTTT. Translated: CASTREGAEDTQYF. The entire variable domain, with the rest obtained from reference TRBV9 and TRBJ2-3, is as follows: DSGVTQTPKHLITATGQRVTLRCSPRSGDLSVYWYQQSLDQGLQFLIQYYNGEERAKGNILERFSAQQFPDLHSELNLSSLELGDSALYFCASTREGAEDTQYFGPGTRLTVL.

This clone was counted between two and nine times. The chain couples TRBV30 to TRBJ1-1; D unclear. CDR3 length: 17 residues. The germline V and J ends were trimmed by 4 bases and 1 base, with 22 bases remaining between them. Germline CDR1 and CDR2: GTSNPN and SVGIG (reference sequence). The CDR3 spells CAWTPPYPRLRNTEAFF. In nucleotides, the CDR3 is TGTGCCTGGACCCCCCCCTACCCTCGACTCAGGAACACTGAAGCTTTCTTT.

V usage is TRBV24-1 and J usage is TRBJ2-1; 8 bases are a match to TRBD1. The CDR3 consists of 15 residues. After removal of 4 bases from V and 3 bases from J, the junction contained 4 bases not matched to a gene. The germline V gene has CDR1 KGHDR and CDR2 SFDVKD. For the CDR3, the DNA is TGTGCCACCAGTGAGGCGGGACAGGACTACAATGAGCAGTTCTTC. As protein: CATSEAGQDYNEQFF.

This clone was counted only a few times. The rearrangement links TRBV5-6 to TRBJ1-2; maybe TRBD1 (5 bases). Trimming shortened V by 4 bases and J by 1 base, and 11 bases separated the two germline ends. Germline CDR1 SGHDT, CDR2 YYEEEE. The CDR3 length is 14 residues. The CDR3 nucleotides are TGTGCCAGCAGCGTTCCAGGGTTTAACTATGGCTACACCTTC. Encoded protein: CASSVPGFNYGYTF.

The V gene is TRBV6-5, the J gene TRBJ1-4, with D perhaps TRBD1 (6 bases). The germline V and J ends were trimmed by 8 bases and 7 bases, with 11 bases remaining between them. Germline loops: CDR1 MNHEY, CDR2 SVGAGI. The CDR3 contains 12 residues. CDR3 nucleotide sequence: TGTGCCAGCCGGGGGGCTAGTGAAAAACTGTTTTTT. It yields the protein CASRGASEKLFF.

The rearrangement uses TRBV19 and TRBJ2-7; D may be TRBD1 (5 bases). V lost 1 base, J lost 5 bases, and 12 bases lay in between. Germline V gene sequence: CDR1 LNHDA, CDR2 SQIVND (reference sequence). The CDR3 runs 14 residues. The CDR3 DNA is TGTGCCAGTAGTATAGGCAGGGAACCCCACGAGCAGTACTTC. Encoded protein: CASSIGREPHEQYF.

V is TRBV6-5 and J is TRBJ2-5; 9 positions match TRBD2. The V segment lost 0 bases and the J segment 5 bases; nucleotides outside the gene matches: 4. In germline, CDR1 is MNHEY, CDR2 SVGAGI. The CDR3 covers 15 residues. CDR3 DNA sequence: TGTGCCAGCAGTTACTCGGGGACTAGCTTGGAGACCCAGTACTTC. It specifies CASSYSGTSLETQYF.

The CDR3 spells CATASGDSYQPQHF. CDR3 nucleotides: TGTGCCACCGCATCTGGGGACAGCTATCAGCCCCAGCATTTT. The gene calls are TRBV2 and TRBJ1-5; 7 nucleotides agree with TRBD1. The CDR3 spans 14 residues. Trimming removed 10 bases from V and 5 bases from J; junction bases left unmatched: 11. Per germline, CDR1 SNHLY and CDR2 FYNNEI.

The V and J genes are TRBV3-1 (or the pseudogene TRBV3-2) and TRBJ1-5, with a weak D call TRBD1 (6 bases). The CDR3 loop spans 15 amino acids. Germline lookup yields CDR1 LGHDT and CDR2 YNNKEL (reference sequence). The germline V and J ends were trimmed by 0 bases and 6 bases, with 12 bases remaining between them. The CDR3 sequence is CASSQDYRESQPQHF. The CDR3 nucleotides are TGTGCCAGCAGCCAAGATTACAGGGAAAGTCAGCCCCAGCATTTT.

The CDR3 sequence: CASSPRLRGDTYNEQFF. The DNA for the CDR3 is TGCGCCAGCAGCCCTAGACTACGGGGGGACACCTACAATGAGCAGTTCTTC. This chain links TRBV5-1 with TRBJ2-1, with a weak D call TRBD2 (7 bases). Germline loops: CDR1 SGHRS, CDR2 YFSETQ. The CDR3 loop spans 17 amino acids. Trimming cost V 4 bases and J 2 bases, with 19 bases left between them.

The V gene is TRBV13, the J gene TRBJ2-7; the match to TRBD1 covers 9 bases. The CDR3 is made up of 18 amino acids. From germline, CDR1 is PRHDT and CDR2 FYEKMQ (reference sequence). Trimming removed 2 bases from V and 5 bases from J; junction bases left unmatched: 16. The CDR3 loop reads CASSLFNFGGTGFHEQYF. The CDR3 nucleotides read TGTGCCAGCAGCTTATTTAACTTCGGGGGGACAGGGTTCCACGAGCAGTACTTC.